This TCR beta chain was retrieved from a study of shared clonotypes between healthy human individuals (dated by TCRdb to 2020 to 2022). Notes on the research overall: The cohort included a few men and a couple of women between 18 and 49 years of age. To estimate repertoire size and how much clonotype sharing occurs between individuals, the study deeply sequenced the blood TCR repertoires of 4 to 6 healthy adults. To increase sequencing depth and limit assay-specific biases, different laboratories used diverse techniques to prepare libraries and sequence TCR repertoires. Each donor's leukapheresis produced roughly between about 0.9 and 9.5 billion PBMCs. What the work shows at the level of the full study, not this receptor alone: Based on pairwise subsampling, the degree of clonotype sharing among donors was expected to be affected by sequencing depth. The small number of donors limited the genetic and exposure-history diversity represented. Sampling was restricted to blood, and TCR repertoires in tissue are likely to differ from TCR repertoires in blood.

TCR CDR3 regions were amplified from genomic DNA by multiplex PCR using the deep immunoSEQ assay. Extracted genomic DNA from each cell subset was spread evenly across all wells of several immunoSEQ 96-well plates, with each plate serving as a replicate. For unsorted PBMC, each replicate PCR was loaded with around 300 ng genomic DNA, equivalent to about 30,000 T cell genomes. Genomic DNA from unsorted PBMC was sequenced over ten immunoSEQ deep assay plates. Purified libraries were measured with a Qubit 3.0 fluorometer, size-checked on a Bioanalyzer 2100, and measured again with the KAPA Library Quantification kit. A separate single-read 150-cycle Illumina NextSeq 550 flow cell was used to sequence each immunoSEQ 96-well plate. Per the source publication's procedure: Because the immunoSEQ output included only junctional sequences and no quality scores, the filtering could not be the same as the filtering used for full-length reads. Sequences were annotated with PyIR, a Python wrapper for IgBLAST v1.9, using IMGT germline references to assign V/J genes and CDR3. Reads were filtered out if the reads had weak V/J assignments (E-value above 1e-6), no CDR3, stop codons, out-of-frame junctions, or ambiguous translated residues. V3J clonotypes were defined as sequences sharing the same inferred V gene, J gene, and CDR3 amino acid sequence. The percentage overlap between two repertoires was calculated by dividing the number of shared unique clonotypes by the size of the smaller repertoire. Richness of each repertoire was evaluated using RTK rarefaction, the Chao1 estimator, and Recon v2.1 estimates of unobserved clonotypes. The table was pulled from immuneACCESS by TCRdb, which kept in-frame rearrangements only. Such tables lose some clones; where checked, under half of the loss comes from unresolved V genes, and the rest has no known cause. V, J and clone size reflect that table, while D and trimming were determined from the DNA. In all, the sample holds some 470,000 clones, and about three quarters of those were seen once. The ten top clones hold over 10% of the sample.

With respect to this clone: No cognate antigen has been identified for it. Base qualities were left out, and no much larger clone turns up one base away.

Donors were healthy HIV-negative adults with no recently reported acute infections or vaccinations. Only Caucasian adults living in Nashville, Tennessee, USA were represented among the donors. In the unsorted samples, around 81 million PBMCs were counted, and genomic DNA was extracted using the QIAamp DNA Blood Mini kit. After blood collection by leukapheresis, PBMCs were isolated using Ficoll-Histopaque density gradient centrifugation and then cryopreserved in the vapor phase of liquid nitrogen. The sequence was obtained from a woman between 40 and 55 years old in good health. Some clones in this sample may be carry-over from other donors' samples. Sequencing was carried out using PBMCs.

Here the CDR3 is given as CASGLTYRDSTGELFF. In nucleotide form, the sequence is TGTGCTAGTGGTTTGACATACCGGGACTCCACCGGGGAGCTGTTTTTT. This sequence uses TRBV12-5 and TRBJ2-2, and possibly TRBD2, on 6 matching bases. CDR1 and CDR2, looked up from the germline V gene, are LGHNT and FRNRAP. Trimming at the junction amounts to 2 bases on V and 4 bases on J, and the germline ends lie 14 bases apart. The CDR3, from cysteine to phenylalanine, totals 16 residues. The sequence is cut down to CDR3 DNA, 48 bases in frame from base 1. The full variable domain, with segments outside the CDR3 supplied by the reference TRBV12-5 and TRBJ2-2 proteins, appears as DARVTQTPRHKVTEMGQEVTMRCQPILGHNTVFWYRQTMMQGLELLAYFRNRAPLDDSGMPKDRFSAEMPDATLATLKIQPSEPRDSAVYFCASGLTYRDSTGELFFGEGSRLTVL.